Shown below are 12 T cell receptor beta chains from a single sample sequenced in a study of cytomegalovirus exposure and HLA in healthy donors. The primer mix had 60 Vbeta and 13 Jbeta primers. Using immunoSEQ multiplex PCR, the repertoire was profiled, and TCRdb retains in-frame clones only, with some absent. The top ten hold roughly 8.2% of the sample, which has around 140,000 clones, approximately 85% seen once. Sequencing input: PBMCs. The receptors shown here come from a woman aged 45-65 years in good health and CMV-seropositive.

Only one count was recorded for this clone. The J gene is TRBJ1-2, the V gene TRBV15; D uncertain. This CDR3 has 16 amino acids. V was pared by 3 bases and J by 8 bases, with 22 bases between. Per germline, CDR1 LNHNV and CDR2 YYDKDF (reference sequence). The DNA of the CDR3 is TGTGCCACCAGCAGGAATCCCGCAGGAGCTTGGGAGGGCTACACCTTC. It yields the protein CATSRNPAGAWEGYTF.

The chain combines TRBV15 with TRBJ2-3; tentative D call: TRBD1 (6 bases). Trimming stripped 1 base from V and 8 bases from J, with 10 bases between. Germline V CDR1 and CDR2: LNHNV, YYDKDF (reference sequence). The CDR3 is 13 amino acids. The chain's CDR3 is CATSRGTEVTQYF. In DNA, the CDR3 is TGTGCCACCAGCAGAGGGACAGAGGTTACGCAGTATTTT.

This clone was seen more than once but under ten times. The rearrangement uses TRBV29-1 and TRBJ1-2, with D possibly matching TRBD1 (6 bases). CDR1 and CDR2 (germline): SQVTM, ANQGSEA. V lost 7 bases, J lost 4 bases, and 22 bases lay in between. The CDR3 has 15 residues. CDR3 sequence: CSALPGTPQTYGYTF. Written as DNA, the CDR3 is TGCAGCGCCCTTCCCGGGACACCTCAAACCTATGGCTACACCTTC. The variable domain in full, with the rest retrieved from reference TRBV29-1 and TRBJ1-2, is SAVISQKPSRDICQRGTSLTIQCQVDSQVTMMFWYRQQPGQSLTLIATANQGSEATYESGFVIDKFPISRPNLTFSTLTVSNMSPEDSSIYLCSALPGTPQTYGYTFGSGTRLTVV.

V is TRBV7-9 and J is TRBJ2-7; TRBD2 matches at 8 bases. The V gene end was trimmed by 4 bases and the J gene end by 0 bases; junction bases not matched to a gene: 5. The length of the CDR3 is 15 residues. Germline V gene data show CDR1 as SEHNR and CDR2 as FQNEAQ (reference sequence). CDR3 in DNA: TGTGCCAGCAGCTACAGCGGGAGTAGCTCCTACGAGCAGTACTTC. Its translation: CASSYSGSSSYEQYF. The complete variable domain, with remaining parts taken from reference TRBV7-9 and TRBJ2-7, reads DTGVSQNPRHKITKRGQNVTFRCDPISEHNRLYWYRQTLGQGPEFLTYFQNEAQLEKSRLLSDRFSAERPKGSFSTLEIQRTEQGDSAMYLCASSYSGSSSYEQYFGPGTRLTVT.

This chain uses TRBV6-1 with TRBJ2-7; D gene uncertain. The germline CDR1 and CDR2 sequences are MNHNS and SASEGT. V gave up 2 bases and J gave up 3 bases, with 5 bases separating them. The CDR3 runs 12 residues. The CDR3 DNA reads as TGTGCCAGCAGTGAAATCTTCTACGAGCAGTACTTC. This codes for CASSEIFYEQYF.

The gene calls are TRBV18 and TRBJ1-1; no clear D gene. Trimming took off 5 bases at V and 11 bases at J, with 12 bases between the two ends. The CDR3 runs 11 residues. Germline-derived CDR1 and CDR2 are KGHSH and LQKENI. The CDR3 sequence is CASSGGFMAFF. The DNA for the CDR3 is TGTGCCAGCTCAGGAGGATTCATGGCTTTCTTT. Combining the CDR3 with reference TRBV18 and TRBJ1-1 gives the whole variable domain NAGVMQNPRHLVRRRGQEARLRCSPMKGHSHVYWYRQLPEEGLKFMVYLQKENIIDESGMPKERFSAEFPKEGPSILRIQQVVRGDSAAYFCASSGGFMAFFGQGTRLTVV.

The rearrangement joins TRBV2 to TRBJ1-2, with TRBD1 as a possible D gene (6 bases). Per germline, CDR1 SNHLY and CDR2 FYNNEI. This CDR3 spans 13 amino acids. The V and J ends lost 7 bases and 3 bases respectively, with 12 bases between them. The CDR3 region has the DNA TGTGCCAGCAACCAGGGGAGTGACTATGGCTACACCTTC. It translates to CASNQGSDYGYTF.

The chain employs TRBV4-1 and TRBJ2-2; 12 bases agree with TRBD2. V gave up 2 bases and J gave up 6 bases; unmatched junction bases: 7. This CDR3 region has 17 residues. In germline, CDR1 is MGHRA, CDR2 YSYEKL. In DNA form, the CDR3 reads TGCGCCAGCAGCCAAATTAAGACTAGCGGGAGCGCCGGGGAGCTGTTTTTT. Residues: CASSQIKTSGSAGELFF.

The chain recombines TRBV5-1 with TRBJ2-3, with a possible D match to TRBD2 (5 bases). V was clipped by 4 bases and J by 6 bases, with 9 bases between them. There are 12 residues in the CDR3. CDR1 is SGHRS, CDR2 YFSETQ, per germline. CDR3 residues: CASSLSGDTQYF. The CDR3, as DNA: TGCGCCAGCAGCCTTTCGGGGGATACGCAGTATTTT.

This clone was recorded a few times. The V gene is TRBV5-4, the J gene TRBJ2-3; TRBD1 is a possible D gene (5 bases). The CDR3 runs 16 residues. With 5 bases removed from V and 2 bases from J, the gap between germline ends came to 18 bases. The V gene's germline CDR1 is SGHNT and CDR2 YYREEE (reference sequence). CDR3 bases: TGTGCCAGCAGGCATCAGACCAGGGTCCTCACAGATACGCAGTATTTT. Its translation: CASRHQTRVLTDTQYF.

This clone was seen more than once but under ten times. The J gene is TRBJ2-3, the V gene TRBV19; tentatively, D is TRBD1 (5 bases). The length of the CDR3 is 14 residues. Trimming removed 0 bases from V and 9 bases from J, with 13 bases in between. CDR1 is LNHDA, CDR2 SQIVND, per germline (reference sequence). CDR3 region: CASSIDEAGITQYF. In DNA form, the CDR3 reads TGTGCCAGTAGTATAGATGAGGCAGGGATCACGCAGTATTTT.

The rearrangement uses TRBV6-1 and TRBJ1-1; 7 bases match TRBD1. The CDR3 contains 16 residues. Unmatched junction bases numbered 5, after V lost 1 base and J lost 0 bases. Germline lookup yields CDR1 MNHNS and CDR2 SASEGT. The CDR3 region has the DNA TGTGCCAGCAGTGAAGGTGGAGGGGGCTTGAACACTGAAGCTTTCTTT. This translates into CASSEGGGGLNTEAFF.